Below are 32 T cell receptor beta chains sequenced from a single sample in a study of response to subunit inactivated influenza vaccine. One entry per CDR3 protein, called by TCRdb with MiXCR from the RT-PCR reads. This table has hundreds of thousands of distinct CDR3 sequences, about 25% appearing once. The starting material was CD4+ T cells sorted from PBMCs, obtained roughly 5 days after vaccination. The receptors here all came from a man aged 45-65 years who received an inactivated influenza vaccine.

Only a few counts were recorded for this clonotype. CDR3 loop: CSVVSGPGEAFF. The CDR3, as DNA: TGCAGCGTTGTTTCGGGACCAGGGGAAGCTTTCTTT. The chain recombines TRBV29-1 with TRBJ1-1, with D possibly being TRBD1 (5 bases). CDR1 is SQVTM, CDR2 ANQGSEA, per germline. This CDR3 region has 12 residues. Trimming took off 4 bases at V and 8 bases at J, with 14 bases between the two ends.

The chain uses TRBV25-1 and TRBJ1-3; no definite D call. Trimming stripped 6 bases from V and 4 bases from J, with 19 bases between. Germline V gene data show CDR1 as MGHDK and CDR2 as SYGVNS. This CDR3 region has 16 residues. The CDR3 region is CASRERAGTDGNTIYF. CDR3 bases: TGTGCCAGCAGGGAAAGGGCGGGTACGGACGGAAACACCATATATTTT.

This clonotype was detected a few times. The chain couples TRBV6-1 to TRBJ1-5; D unclear. V shed 5 bases and J shed 0 bases, with 11 bases lying between them. This CDR3 has 15 residues. Germline V lookup: CDR1 MNHNS, CDR2 SASEGT. For the CDR3, the DNA is TGTGCCAGCAGTATTGGAAGTTATAGCAATCAGCCCCAGCATTTT. Its protein is CASSIGSYSNQPQHF.

This clonotype was seen only a few times. The chain carries TRBV7-2 and TRBJ1-2; 8 positions match TRBD1. CDR3 length equals 14 residues. Trimming removed 5 bases from V and 4 bases from J; junction bases left unmatched: 6. Germline V gene data show CDR1 as SGHTA and CDR2 as FQGNSA. The CDR3 spells CASSATGGSYGYTF. Here the CDR3 DNA reads TGTGCCAGCAGCGCAACAGGGGGATCCTATGGCTACACCTTC.

This clonotype came up a few times. This chain uses TRBV20-1 with TRBJ2-3, with 14 bases that match TRBD2. Germline V gene lookup returns CDR1 DFQATT and CDR2 SNEGSKA (reference sequence). The CDR3 has 17 residues. V lost 1 base, J lost 2 bases, and 5 bases stayed unmatched. The CDR3: CSARALGLAGVTDTQYF. The CDR3 nucleotides are TGCAGTGCTAGAGCTTTGGGACTAGCGGGGGTCACAGATACGCAGTATTTT.

In this sample, this clonotype turned up many times. This sequence joins TRBV7-2 and TRBJ2-2; unclear D gene. Germline CDR1 reads SGHTA; CDR2 reads FQGNSA. The V end lost 2 bases, the J end lost 3 bases, and 10 bases lay between the germline ends. This CDR3 has 15 amino acids. CDR3 protein: CASSLHGVDTGELFF. CDR3 coding DNA: TGTGCCAGCAGCTTACATGGGGTAGACACCGGGGAGCTGTTTTTT.

The chain uses TRBV7-2 and TRBJ2-7, with 7 bases that match TRBD2. J was trimmed by 6 bases and V by 1 base; bases with no gene match: 6. The germline V gene has CDR1 SGHTA and CDR2 FQGNSA. This CDR3 spans 14 amino acids. The CDR3 loop reads CASSLGGRASEQYF. CDR3 nucleotides: TGTGCCAGCAGCTTAGGTGGGAGGGCCTCCGAGCAGTACTTC.

The chain recombines TRBV30 with TRBJ2-1, with TRBD2 matching 7 bases. The V segment lost 7 bases and the J segment 6 bases; nucleotides outside the gene matches: 12. The CDR3 runs to 14 residues. Germline V gene lookup returns CDR1 GTSNPN and CDR2 SVGIG (reference sequence). The CDR3 DNA reads TGTGCCTCAAACGGGGGAGGGCCACGCAATGAGCAGTTCTTC. This codes for CASNGGGPRNEQFF.

The V call is TRBV29-1, the J call TRBJ2-1; TRBD1 matches at 7 bases. The germline CDR1 and CDR2 sequences are SQVTM and ANQGSEA. With V trimmed by 7 bases and J by 8 bases, 8 bases remained unmatched. The CDR3 covers 12 residues. CDR3 coding DNA: TGCAGCGGTCGACAGGGTTTGGATGAGCAGTTCTTC. It yields the protein CSGRQGLDEQFF.

This clonotype was detected ten times or more. CDR3 in amino acids: CSAIHGQGVNQPQHF. The CDR3 nucleotides read TGCAGTGCCATTCACGGACAGGGGGTAAATCAGCCCCAGCATTTT. V usage is TRBV20-1 and J usage is TRBJ1-5, with 10 bases aligning to TRBD1. Germline V gene data show CDR1 as DFQATT and CDR2 as SNEGSKA (reference sequence). CDR3 length equals 15 residues. V was clipped by 6 bases and J by 4 bases; unmatched bases: 9.

The chain couples TRBV6-1 to TRBJ2-5; 16 nucleotides align to TRBD2. V was clipped by 6 bases and J by 3 bases; unmatched bases: 4. The CDR3 totals 16 residues. Germline V CDR1 and CDR2: MNHNS, SASEGT. The CDR3 is CASSRGLAGGEETQYF. The CDR3, as DNA: TGTGCCAGCAGCCGGGGACTAGCGGGAGGGGAAGAGACCCAGTACTTC.

This chain links TRBV29-1 with TRBJ2-5; D remains unclear. V was pared by 4 bases and J by 1 base, with 10 bases between. Germline V CDR1 and CDR2: SQVTM, ANQGSEA. The CDR3 totals 13 residues. The CDR3 DNA reads as TGCAGCGTTGCTTCAGGTACCCAAGAGACCCAGTACTTC. This translates into CSVASGTQETQYF.

The chain has TRBV21-1 and TRBJ2-3; the table names TRBD2, a call not compared with the DNA. TRBV21-1 is a documented pseudogene. The length of the CDR3 is 16 residues. DNA for the CDR3: TGTGCCAGCAGCAAAGGTGAGCGGGCGTGCACAGATACGCAGTATTTT. Encoded protein: CASSKGERACTDTQYF.

This clonotype came up a few times. The chain has TRBV6-5 and TRBJ1-6, with 8 bases identical to TRBD1. This CDR3 has 15 residues. The V gene end was trimmed by 3 bases and the J gene end by 9 bases; junction bases not matched to a gene: 7. Germline V gives CDR1 MNHEY, CDR2 SVGAGI. This CDR3 reads CASSYSTGDGSPLHF. The CDR3 bases are TGTGCCAGCAGTTATTCGACAGGGGATGGTTCACCCCTCCACTTT.

The sample holds a few counts of this clonotype. The V call is TRBV20-1, the J call TRBJ2-7, with TRBD1 identical over 8 bases. Germline values: CDR1 DFQATT, CDR2 SNEGSKA (reference sequence). The CDR3 has 12 residues. V lost 6 bases and J lost 3; bases outside the gene matches: 4. The CDR3 spells CSAYGTGYEQYF. In DNA, the CDR3 is TGCAGTGCCTACGGGACAGGCTACGAGCAGTACTTC.

V and J are TRBV4-2 and TRBJ2-3; the D is unclear. The ends were cut back, 0 bases at V and 4 bases at J, with 11 bases in the middle. CDR1 is LGHNA, CDR2 YNFKEQ, per germline. The CDR3 totals 15 residues. The CDR3 DNA is TGTGCCAGCAGCCAAGAACACTATTCTTCAGATACGCAGTATTTT. This sequence encodes CASSQEHYSSDTQYF.

This clonotype has just a few counts. The genes are TRBV14 and TRBJ2-5; no firm D call. Germline V lookup: CDR1 SGHDN, CDR2 FVKESK. V gave up 0 bases and J gave up 5 bases, with 4 bases separating them. The CDR3 has 12 residues. The CDR3 here is CASSQDWETQYF. The CDR3 DNA follows: TGTGCCAGCAGCCAAGATTGGGAGACCCAGTACTTC.

The rearrangement uses TRBV9 and TRBJ2-1; 10 bases map to TRBD1. The CDR3 covers 14 residues. The germline gives CDR1 SGDLS, CDR2 YYNGEE. J gave up 9 bases and V 5 bases, and 8 bases lay outside the gene matches. The CDR3 DNA reads TGTGCCAGCAGAGCCGGGACAGGGGCTGGTGAGCAGTTCTTC. Protein product: CASRAGTGAGEQFF.

V and J are TRBV7-9 and TRBJ2-6; unclear D gene. Trimming cost V 5 bases and J 2 bases, with 7 bases left between them. Germline V gives CDR1 SEHNR, CDR2 FQNEAQ (reference sequence). CDR3 length: 14 residues. CDR3 protein: CASSAFTGANVLTF. CDR3 sequence (DNA): TGTGCCAGCAGCGCTTTCACTGGGGCCAACGTCCTGACTTTC.

This sequence joins TRBV12-3 or TRBV12-4 and TRBJ2-3, with D perhaps TRBD1 (9 bases). With 4 bases removed from V and 0 bases from J, the gap between germline ends came to 26 bases. The CDR3 is 20 residues long. CDR3 region: CASSYDRGLSGGRSTDTQYF. The CDR3 region has the DNA TGTGCCAGCAGTTATGACAGGGGGTTGAGCGGGGGAAGAAGCACAGATACGCAGTATTTT.

This clonotype was observed many times. This sequence joins TRBV5-1 and TRBJ2-1; 7 bases agree with TRBD1. The V and J ends lost 1 base and 5 bases, in that order; junction bases with no gene match: 3. CDR1 is SGHRS and CDR2 is YFSETQ in the germline V gene. The CDR3 covers 14 residues. The DNA of the CDR3 is TGCGCCAGCAGCTTGTGGACAGGCGACAATGAGCAGTTCTTC. Translating gives CASSLWTGDNEQFF.

The gene calls are TRBV5-1 and TRBJ2-7; TRBD1 matches at 9 bases. CDR1 SGHRS and CDR2 YFSETQ come from the germline V gene. V dropped 3 bases and J dropped 0; count of bases not matched to a gene: 13. This CDR3 spans 18 amino acids. This CDR3 reads CASSWGQGRAGASYEQYF. The CDR3, as DNA: TGCGCCAGCAGCTGGGGACAGGGACGTGCGGGGGCCTCCTACGAGCAGTACTTC.

This clonotype was seen a few times. V usage is TRBV20-1 and J usage is TRBJ2-7, with D perhaps TRBD2 (6 bases). Per germline, CDR1 DFQATT and CDR2 SNEGSKA (reference sequence). Trimming left V 3 bases short and J 3 bases short, with 15 bases between. The CDR3 loop spans 14 amino acids. This CDR3 reads CSARRRVNGYEQYF. The CDR3 bases are TGCAGTGCTAGGAGGAGGGTCAATGGCTACGAGCAGTACTTC.

CDR3 sequence: CASSLVPSTDTQYF. The CDR3 nucleotides read TGTGCCAGCAGCTTGGTACCGAGCACAGATACGCAGTATTTT. The V call is TRBV5-5, the J call TRBJ2-3; D not certain. CDR3 length: 14 amino acids. Deletions cut 0 bases from V and 0 bases from J, with 5 bases between. CDR1 SGHKS and CDR2 YYEKEE come from the germline V gene (reference sequence).

The V call is TRBV20-1, the J call TRBJ2-3, with no clear D. Trimming removed 4 bases at V and 3 bases at J, with 8 bases between. The germline V gene has CDR1 DFQATT and CDR2 SNEGSKA (reference sequence). This CDR3 has 12 amino acids. CDR3 protein: CSANPGTDTQYF. CDR3 DNA: TGCAGTGCTAATCCTGGGACAGATACGCAGTATTTT.

This clonotype showed up just a few times. The chain carries TRBV7-2 and TRBJ1-1; 7 nucleotides align to TRBD1. Germline loops: CDR1 SGHTA, CDR2 FQGNSA. This CDR3 contains 14 residues. The V segment lost 4 bases and the J segment 6 bases; nucleotides outside the gene matches: 8. DNA of the CDR3: TGTGCCAGCAGCTCAACGACAGGGCAGGCTGAAGCTTTCTTT. Translation: CASSSTTGQAEAFF.

This clonotype was counted only a few times. The gene calls are TRBV6-5 and TRBJ2-2; tentative D call: TRBD2 (6 bases). V was shortened by 2 bases and J by 5 bases, with 12 bases between the two germline ends. Looked up from germline, CDR1 is MNHEY and CDR2 is SVGAGI. This CDR3 is built from 15 residues. The CDR3 coding sequence is TGTGCCAGCAGTTACCGGGCGGGGAGGACCGGGGAGCTGTTTTTT. Residues: CASSYRAGRTGELFF.

The CDR3 here is CASSYPGGPVNQPQHF. CDR3 sequence (DNA): TGTGCCAGCAGTTACCCCGGAGGGCCCGTCAATCAGCCCCAGCATTTT. The chain recombines TRBV6-2 or TRBV6-3 with TRBJ1-5; D uncertain. Germline V lookup: CDR1 MNHEY, CDR2 SVGEGT. This CDR3 comprises 16 residues. Trimming stripped 2 bases from V and 3 bases from J, with 14 bases between.

The chain employs TRBV10-3 and TRBJ2-6; 9 nucleotides align to TRBD1. The germline V gene encodes CDR1 ENHRY and CDR2 SYGVKD. J was trimmed by 3 bases and V by 4 bases; bases with no gene match: 7. The CDR3 runs 17 residues. CDR3 protein: CAISAGQGLSGANVLTF. As DNA, the CDR3 is TGTGCCATCAGTGCGGGACAGGGTCTGAGTGGGGCCAACGTCCTGACTTTC.

V is TRBV12-3 or TRBV12-4 and J is TRBJ2-1; 12 nucleotides match TRBD1. Trimming cost V 5 bases and J 8 bases; bases outside gene matches: 7. The CDR3 covers 15 residues. Written as DNA, the CDR3 is TGTGCCAGCAGTGCCCCCGGGACAGGGGGCCATGAGCAGTTCTTC. Its protein product is CASSAPGTGGHEQFF.

This clonotype was seen many times. Sequence at one end of the junction differs from germline and may be a read error. The chain couples TRBV5-1 to TRBJ2-7; perhaps D is TRBD1 or TRBD2 (5 bases each). This CDR3 comprises 13 residues. Germline assignment: CDR1 SGHRS and CDR2 YFSETQ. The CDR3 sequence: CASSPGRSYEQYF. The CDR3 nucleotides read TGTGCCAGCAGCCCGGGACGGTCCTACGAGCAGTACTTC.

In this sample, this clonotype turned up a few times. CDR3 bases: TGTGCCAGCAGCTTGTCCCCTCGACAGTACTCAAATAGCACAGATACGCAGTATTTT. Amino acids: CASSLSPRQYSNSTDTQYF. V gene TRBV5-4 combines with J gene TRBJ2-3, with a tentative D call TRBD1 (5 bases). CDR1 is SGHNT, CDR2 YYREEE, per germline (reference sequence). This CDR3 comprises 19 residues. Trimming pared 1 base from V and 0 bases from J, leaving 21 bases between. Variable domain in full (rest from reference TRBV5-4 and TRBJ2-3): ETGVTQSPTHLIKTRGQQVTLRCSSQSGHNTVSWYQQALGQGPQFIFQYYREEENGRGNFPPRFSGLQFPNYSSELNVNALELDDSALYLCASSLSPRQYSNSTDTQYFGPGTRLTVL.